This T cell receptor beta chain appears in the sequencing data of a study of blood T cells in healthy people across ages. Study-wide findings and caveats: Naive and antigen-experienced cells were not separated, limiting conclusive comparison.

Trimming cost V 5 bases and J 4 bases, with 9 bases left between them. This CDR3 contains 13 residues. Total RNA extracted from each sample amounted to at least 5 micrograms. This clonotype was seen many times. Its specificity is not known. Primed by a sample-barcoded 5' primer and a J-beta primer mix, a second PCR proceeded for about 6 to 11 cycles. Each cDNA molecule was tagged by a template-switch adaptor that had 12 random nucleotides. In TCRdb, the 5' RACE reads were re-called with MiXCR into one record per CDR3 protein. The repertoire holds approximately 900,000 distinct CDR3 sequences, with 29% as singletons. The same data also contributed to another study, on T cells of mothers and their children. From that paper: The study obtained over 9.5 million TCR beta CDR3 reads per mother and around 2.7 million per child.

V usage is TRBV12-3 or TRBV12-4 and J usage is TRBJ2-1; D possibly corresponds to TRBD1 (5 bases). The sequence was obtained from a woman in her thirties or forties in good health. The specimen sequenced was blood. For the CDR3, the DNA is TGTGCCAGCAGTCCGGACACTTACAATGAGCAGTTCTTC. Residues: CASSPDTYNEQFF.